These 23 T cell receptor beta chains were sequenced from one sample in a study of blood T cell repertoires in COVID-19 (dated by TCRdb to between 2020 and 2021). The library was prepared using the immunoSEQ multiplex PCR assay. TCRdb carries this immuneACCESS record with in-frame sequences only. Its versions omit some clonotypes, under half of them owing to an unresolved V gene in the studies checked, with the rest unexplained. The sample data list 150,000 to 200,000 clones, and approximately 87% of these were observed just once. In total, the top ten clones hold 20% to 25% of the sample. Sequenced sample: peripheral blood. Every receptor here comes from a man in his 70s with active or convalescent COVID-19.

V gene TRBV6-6 combines with J gene TRBJ2-2; TRBD1 is a possible D gene (5 bases). V was trimmed by 2 bases and J by 7 bases, leaving 11 bases between them. CDR1 and CDR2 from the germline V gene are MNHNY and SVGAGI (reference sequence). The CDR3 extends over 14 amino acids. The CDR3 nucleotides are TGTGCCAGCAGTTACGCGACAGAGAGCGGGGAGCTGTTTTTT. Protein: CASSYATESGELFF.

This clone was recorded once. The chain employs TRBV6-6 and TRBJ2-7; no clear D. V was pared by 8 bases and J by 0 bases, with 14 bases between. The CDR3 spans 14 residues. Germline-derived CDR1 and CDR2 are MNHNY and SVGAGI (reference sequence). The CDR3 region has the DNA TGTGCCAGCCAGACCCAGGCAAGCTCCTACGAGCAGTACTTC. Encoded protein: CASQTQASSYEQYF.

In this sample, this clone turned up once. V and J are TRBV6-1 and TRBJ1-2, with 7 bases matching TRBD1. CDR1 MNHNS and CDR2 SASEGT come from the germline V gene. Germline trimming cut 2 bases from V and 4 bases from J; bases unmatched to any gene: 4. CDR3 size: 14 residues. CDR3 in DNA: TGTGCCAGCAGTGAAAGGGGACAGTCCTATGGCTACACCTTC. It yields the protein CASSERGQSYGYTF.

V and J are TRBV10-2 and TRBJ1-2, with TRBD1 matching 7 bases. There are 14 residues in the CDR3. Per the germline V gene, CDR1 is WSHSY and CDR2 is SAAADI. The V and J ends lost 6 bases and 2 bases, in that order; junction bases with no gene match: 6. The CDR3 bases are TGCGCCAGCAGCGGGACAGTTAAGAACTATGGCTACACCTTC. Translating it yields CASSGTVKNYGYTF.

This clone was detected only once. The rearrangement links TRBV29-1 to TRBJ1-5; perhaps TRBD1 as D (5 bases). The CDR3 spans 12 residues. V was cut by 6 bases and J by 3 bases, with 9 bases left in between. Germline V gene data show CDR1 as SQVTM and CDR2 as ANQGSEA. In nucleotides, the CDR3 is TGCAGCGTCCGACAGAACAATCAGCCCCAGCATTTT. It is translated as CSVRQNNQPQHF. Together with reference TRBV29-1 and TRBJ1-5, the CDR3 gives the full variable domain: SAVISQKPSRDICQRGTSLTIQCQVDSQVTMMFWYRQQPGQSLTLIATANQGSEATYESGFVIDKFPISRPNLTFSTLTVSNMSPEDSSIYLCSVRQNNQPQHFGDGTRLSIL.

This clone came up once. This sequence joins TRBV6-1 and TRBJ1-2, with 8 bases that match TRBD1. Per the germline V gene, CDR1 is MNHNS and CDR2 is SASEGT. V gave up 2 bases and J gave up 4 bases; unmatched junction bases: 9. The CDR3 extends over 16 amino acids. The CDR3 loop is CASSERAGTGFYGYTF. The CDR3 nucleotides read TGTGCCAGCAGTGAAAGGGCGGGGACAGGCTTCTATGGCTACACCTTC.

J is TRBJ1-1 and V is TRBV18, with D perhaps TRBD1 (6 bases). CDR1 is KGHSH, CDR2 LQKENI, per germline. V lost 3 bases and J lost 6, with 11 bases in between. This CDR3 has 13 residues. The CDR3 loop reads CASSPLGQSEAFF. The CDR3 nucleotides read TGTGCCAGCTCACCTCTCGGACAGTCTGAAGCTTTCTTT.

The chain carries TRBV6-6 and TRBJ1-2; D perhaps matches TRBD1 (6 bases). This CDR3 comprises 12 residues. Germline V lookup: CDR1 MNHNY, CDR2 SVGAGI (reference sequence). The V end was cut by 5 bases, the J end by 10 bases, with 14 bases between. The CDR3 spells CASSPGQILYTF. The CDR3 DNA sequence: TGTGCCAGCAGTCCTGGACAGATCCTCTACACCTTC.

The rearrangement joins TRBV6-5 to TRBJ2-7; 7 bases are a match to TRBD1. Looked up from germline, CDR1 is MNHEY and CDR2 is SVGAGI. The CDR3 loop spans 14 amino acids. V trimming: 6 bases; J trimming: 2 bases; junction bases outside the gene matches: 7. Written as DNA, the CDR3 is TGTGCCAGCAGAGGACAGGTGCCCCCCTACGAGCAGTACTTC. This codes for CASRGQVPPYEQYF.

Only one count was recorded for this clone. The genes are TRBV9 and TRBJ2-2; 9 positions match TRBD1. J was trimmed by 5 bases and V by 0 bases; bases with no gene match: 8. In germline, CDR1 is SGDLS, CDR2 YYNGEE. CDR3 length equals 17 residues. CDR3 bases: TGTGCCAGCAGCGTAGTTCGGGACAGGGTGGGGACCGGGGAGCTGTTTTTT. This gives the protein CASSVVRDRVGTGELFF.

The V and J genes are TRBV6-5 and TRBJ1-1; D gene uncertain. The CDR3 totals 14 residues. Germline V CDR1 and CDR2: MNHEY, SVGAGI. V was trimmed by 4 bases and J by 1 base, leaving 10 bases between them. CDR3 amino acids: CASSWESANTEAFF. The CDR3 coding sequence is TGTGCCAGCAGTTGGGAGTCAGCGAACACTGAAGCTTTCTTT.

This chain links TRBV14 with TRBJ1-1, with D unclear. CDR1 and CDR2 from the germline V gene are SGHDN and FVKESK. The CDR3 is 14 residues long. Deletions cut 3 bases from V and 1 base from J, with 9 bases between. The CDR3 DNA sequence: TGTGCCAGCAGCCAGTACAAAACGAACACTGAAGCTTTCTTT. Its protein product is CASSQYKTNTEAFF.

The chain has TRBV28 and TRBJ1-5, with a weak D call TRBD1 (6 bases). Germline loops: CDR1 MDHEN, CDR2 SYDVKM. The CDR3 has 15 residues. With 6 bases removed from V and 6 bases from J, the gap between germline ends came to 18 bases. CDR3 loop: CASRRAGVFFQPQHF. As DNA, the CDR3 is TGTGCCAGCAGACGAGCAGGGGTGTTTTTTCAGCCCCAGCATTTT.

The chain carries TRBV19 and TRBJ1-4; D is perhaps TRBD1 (5 bases). The CDR3 runs 16 residues. Deletions cut 6 bases from V and 4 bases from J, with 18 bases between. Germline lookup yields CDR1 LNHDA and CDR2 SQIVND (reference sequence). CDR3 region: CASSVTGDWGNEKLFF. Here the CDR3 DNA reads TGTGCCAGTAGCGTAACAGGTGACTGGGGTAATGAAAAACTGTTTTTT.

The chain has TRBV18 and TRBJ1-5, with D possibly being TRBD1 (5 bases). Germline V CDR1 and CDR2: KGHSH, LQKENI. The germline V and J ends were trimmed by 3 bases and 0 bases, with 18 bases remaining between them. The CDR3 runs 18 residues. As DNA, the CDR3 is TGTGCCAGCTCACCCCTGGGTAGGGGATCTTATAGCAATCAGCCCCAGCATTTT. Translation gives CASSPLGRGSYSNQPQHF.

The V gene is TRBV27, the J gene TRBJ1-4, with 9 bases aligning to TRBD1. Germline V gives CDR1 MNHEY, CDR2 SMNVEV (reference sequence). CDR3 size: 15 residues. V lost 4 bases and J lost 4; bases outside the gene matches: 4. CDR3 DNA: TGTGCCAGCAGTTCTGGGACAGGGCTTAATGAAAAACTGTTTTTT. Its protein is CASSSGTGLNEKLFF.

The chain links TRBV9 to TRBJ1-3; 7 nucleotides match TRBD1. This CDR3 region has 16 residues. Germline trimming cut 0 bases from V and 3 bases from J; bases unmatched to any gene: 6. Germline CDR1 and CDR2: SGDLS and YYNGEE. Here the CDR3 reads CASSVALTGNGNTIYF. For the CDR3, the DNA is TGTGCCAGCAGCGTAGCCCTGACAGGGAATGGAAACACCATATATTTT.

This rearrangement joins TRBV19 to TRBJ2-2; perhaps TRBD2 as D (6 bases). The germline V and J ends were trimmed by 6 bases and 5 bases, with 10 bases remaining between them. The V gene's germline CDR1 is LNHDA and CDR2 SQIVND (reference sequence). The CDR3 covers 13 residues. The DNA for the CDR3 is TGTGCCAGTAGCGGGGGTGGGACCGGGGAGCTGTTTTTT. This sequence encodes CASSGGGTGELFF.

This chain connects TRBV6-1 to TRBJ1-5; D not resolved. The CDR3 length is 13 residues. The germline CDR1 and CDR2 sequences are MNHNS and SASEGT. V was shortened by 7 bases and J by 5 bases, with 12 bases between the two germline ends. CDR3 protein: CASINVGDQPQHF. CDR3 sequence (DNA): TGTGCCAGCATCAACGTGGGAGATCAGCCCCAGCATTTT.

The chain has TRBV5-1 and TRBJ1-1; TRBD1 agrees at 9 bases. CDR1 is SGHRS and CDR2 is YFSETQ in the germline V gene. CDR3 size: 16 residues. Trimming at V came to 1 base and at J to 5 bases, leaving 9 bases not matched to a gene. In nucleotides, the CDR3 is TGCGCCAGCAGCTTGACCGGTCCGACAGGGGGAACTGAAGCTTTCTTT. The encoded protein is CASSLTGPTGGTEAFF.

J is TRBJ2-2 and V is TRBV5-1; a possible D gene is TRBD1 (6 bases). The CDR3 covers 14 residues. CDR1 is SGHRS, CDR2 YFSETQ, per germline. V lost 4 bases and J 4 bases, leaving 11 bases between the germline ends. CDR3 region: CASSAGQSTGELFF. For the CDR3, the DNA is TGCGCCAGCAGCGCCGGACAGTCCACCGGGGAGCTGTTTTTT. The full variable domain, rest sourced from reference TRBV5-1 and TRBJ2-2, is KAGVTQTPRYLIKTRGQQVTLSCSPISGHRSVSWYQQTPGQGLQFLFEYFSETQRNKGNFPGRFSGRQFSNSRSEMNVSTLELGDSALYLCASSAGQSTGELFFGEGSRLTVL.

The J gene is TRBJ1-2, the V gene TRBV4-1, with D possibly being TRBD1 (5 bases). Between the trimmed V and J ends, which lost 5 bases and 0 bases, there was a span of 13 bases. CDR3 size: 15 residues. Germline V gene data show CDR1 as MGHRA and CDR2 as YSYEKL. The CDR3 DNA follows: TGCGCCAGCAGCAGTACAGGAACGGCTAACTATGGCTACACCTTC. Amino acids: CASSSTGTANYGYTF.

The chain has TRBV7-6 and TRBJ1-2; TRBD1 might be the D (5 bases). Between the trimmed V and J ends, which lost 2 bases and 1 base, there was a span of 8 bases. Germline loops: CDR1 SGHVS, CDR2 FNYEAQ. CDR3 length: 14 amino acids. In DNA, the CDR3 is TGTGCCAGCAGCTTACTCCAGGGTAACTATGGCTACACCTTC. Its protein is CASSLLQGNYGYTF.